The sequence of this TCR beta chain was determined in a study of blood T cell repertoires in COVID-19. Study in general: Sites across the United States, Italy and Spain contributed samples from acute and convalescent COVID-19. PBMCs, B-cell-depleted T cells, or T cells provided the cDNA or gDNA that made up the material.

CDR1 and CDR2 from the germline V gene are LNHDA and SQIVND (reference sequence). The V gene lost 4 bases and the J gene lost 7 bases, with 13 bases spanning the gap. CDR3 length: 13 amino acids. In the study's own analysis: By means of reference gene primer amplification, nucleated cell counts were estimated. The data were produced by immunoSEQ multiplex PCR, yet TCRdb's version contains in-frame clones alone and is incomplete. That table is the source of V, J and clone size, and D and trimming were worked out from the DNA. The sample shows 99,000 or so clones, roughly 79% of them seen only once. The sequence derives from a woman between 70 and 85 years old with acute or convalescent COVID-19. The sequencing sample was made of peripheral blood. This chain joins TRBV19 and TRBJ1-2; D is unresolved. In DNA, the CDR3 is TGTGCCAGTAGTAAGGCCCTGGCGGGTGGCTACACCTTC. Protein product: CASSKALAGGYTF.